One and the same sample provided the 28 T cell receptor beta chains below, sequenced in a study of blood T cell repertoires in COVID-19. Sequencing was performed with immunoSEQ multiplex PCR; in TCRdb, only in-frame clones are kept and a portion is missing. Among about 270,000 clones, about 89% were seen once, and the ten largest hold around 8.8%. Specimen: peripheral blood. The receptors here all came from a man aged 40-49 years with active or convalescent COVID-19.

The chain uses TRBV7-9 and TRBJ2-5; 7 bases map to TRBD2. This CDR3 comprises 14 residues. J gave up 7 bases and V 5 bases, and 10 bases lay outside the gene matches. The germline CDR1 and CDR2 sequences are SEHNR and FQNEAQ (reference sequence). CDR3 sequence (DNA): TGTGCCAGCAGCATAGAGTGGGGGGGAATGACCCAGTACTTC. This codes for CASSIEWGGMTQYF.

For the CDR3, the DNA is TGTGCCAGCAGCCCTAACTCAGATACGCAGTATTTT. Amino acids: CASSPNSDTQYF. V gene TRBV9 combines with J gene TRBJ2-3; D remains unclear. Germline assignment: CDR1 SGDLS and CDR2 YYNGEE. This CDR3 has 12 amino acids. Trimming left V 4 bases short and J 4 bases short, with 7 bases between.

J is TRBJ2-7 and V is TRBV5-1; 7 bases fit TRBD2. The CDR3 runs 14 residues. Germline CDR1 reads SGHRS; CDR2 reads YFSETQ. V lost 4 bases and J lost 5; bases outside the gene matches: 9. CDR3 protein: CASSPTSPEDEQYF. The CDR3, as DNA: TGCGCCAGCAGCCCGACTAGCCCCGAAGACGAGCAGTACTTC.

This chain links TRBV5-6 with TRBJ2-2; D may be TRBD1 (6 bases). The CDR3 contains 15 residues. V was shortened by 1 base and J by 1 base, with 8 bases between the two germline ends. Germline V gene sequence: CDR1 SGHDT, CDR2 YYEEEE. DNA for the CDR3: TGTGCCAGCAGCTTGTACAGGGAGAACACCGGGGAGCTGTTTTTT. It encodes CASSLYRENTGELFF.

CDR3 bases: TGTGCCAGCAGCTGGCTCAATGAAAAACTGTTTTTT. It encodes CASSWLNEKLFF. The chain recombines TRBV5-4 with TRBJ1-4; no clear D gene. Deletions cut 3 bases from V and 5 bases from J, with 5 bases between. CDR3 length: 12 residues. Germline V gene sequence: CDR1 SGHNT, CDR2 YYREEE (reference sequence). The whole variable domain, filled in from reference TRBV5-4 and TRBJ1-4, reads ETGVTQSPTHLIKTRGQQVTLRCSSQSGHNTVSWYQQALGQGPQFIFQYYREEENGRGNFPPRFSGLQFPNYSSELNVNALELDDSALYLCASSWLNEKLFFGSGTQLSVL.

Here the CDR3 reads CASSVGTLAGSEQFF. As DNA, the CDR3 is TGTGCCAGCAGCGTGGGCACACTAGCGGGAAGCGAGCAGTTCTTC. The chain has TRBV9 and TRBJ2-1, with 10 positions matching TRBD2. J gave up 10 bases and V 2 bases, and 9 bases lay outside the gene matches. The CDR3 consists of 15 residues. The germline gives CDR1 SGDLS, CDR2 YYNGEE.

J is TRBJ1-1 and V is TRBV10-2; D unclear. Germline lookup yields CDR1 WSHSY and CDR2 SAAADI. The CDR3 runs 14 residues. Trimming took 2 bases from V and 3 from J, leaving 10 bases between them. In DNA, the CDR3 is TGCGCCAGCAGTGAGCTCTTCGAGGACACTGAAGCTTTCTTT. Amino acid sequence: CASSELFEDTEAFF.

This clone occurred a few times. The V gene is TRBV7-8, the J gene TRBJ2-7, with 8 positions matching TRBD2. V lost 1 base and J lost 1; bases outside the gene matches: 0. The CDR3 has 14 amino acids. CDR1 and CDR2 from the germline V gene are SGHVS and FQNEAQ. The CDR3 sequence is CASSLGLASYEQYF. CDR3 nucleotides: TGTGCCAGCAGCTTAGGACTAGCGTCCTACGAGCAGTACTTC.

The rearrangement uses TRBV5-1 and TRBJ1-1; weak D call: TRBD1 (5 bases). Between the trimmed V and J ends, which lost 4 bases and 0 bases, there was a span of 13 bases. The CDR3 is 15 amino acids. Per germline, CDR1 SGHRS and CDR2 YFSETQ. The CDR3 coding sequence is TGCGCCAGCAGCCTCTCGACAGCAATGAACACTGAAGCTTTCTTT. Encoded protein: CASSLSTAMNTEAFF.

The V call is TRBV7-9, the J call TRBJ2-2; 7 nucleotides line up with TRBD1. Germline V gives CDR1 SEHNR, CDR2 FQNEAQ (reference sequence). The CDR3 extends over 14 amino acids. V shed 7 bases and J 1 base; nucleotides not matched to a gene: 3. CDR3 sequence (DNA): TGTGCCAGCACTCGACAGGGGAACACCGGGGAGCTGTTTTTT. Its protein is CASTRQGNTGELFF.

The V call is TRBV30, the J call TRBJ2-1; D not resolved. Trimming removed 4 bases at V and 0 bases at J, with 7 bases between. Germline lookup yields CDR1 GTSNPN and CDR2 SVGIG (reference sequence). This CDR3 has 13 amino acids. The CDR3 is CAWIQDSYNEQFF. The CDR3, as DNA: TGTGCCTGGATTCAGGACTCCTACAATGAGCAGTTCTTC.

The V call is TRBV24-1, the J call TRBJ2-3; TRBD1 might be the D (5 bases). V lost 1 base and J 6 bases, leaving 7 bases between the germline ends. Looked up from germline, CDR1 is KGHDR and CDR2 is SFDVKD. The CDR3 consists of 13 residues. The CDR3 DNA reads TGTGCCACCAGTGATTTAAGGGGTGATACGCAGTATTTT. Translation gives CATSDLRGDTQYF.

This sequence joins TRBV6-5 and TRBJ2-7; 10 bases agree with TRBD1. Germline-derived CDR1 and CDR2 are MNHEY and SVGAGI. The CDR3 totals 15 residues. The trim removed 2 bases at V and 2 bases at J, leaving 3 bases unmatched. CDR3 DNA sequence: TGTGCCAGCAGTTACCTGGGACAGGGGACCTACGAGCAGTACTTC. Amino acid sequence: CASSYLGQGTYEQYF.

This chain uses TRBV11-2 with TRBJ2-5; TRBD1 matches 8 bases. This CDR3 is built from 15 residues. Germline CDR1 SGHAT, CDR2 FQNNGV. V lost 5 bases to trimming and J lost 4 bases; unmatched junction nucleotides: 9. CDR3 nucleotide sequence: TGTGCCAGCAGCCAGACGCAGGGGGCCCCAGAGACCCAGTACTTC. It encodes CASSQTQGAPETQYF. The variable domain in full, with the rest retrieved from reference TRBV11-2 and TRBJ2-5, is EAGVAQSPRYKIIEKRQSVAFWCNPISGHATLYWYQQILGQGPKLLIQFQNNGVVDDSQLPKDRFSAERLKGVDSTLKIQPAKLEDSAVYLCASSQTQGAPETQYFGPGTRLLVL.

The V call is TRBV4-1, the J call TRBJ2-2; D is uncertain. The CDR3 loop spans 16 amino acids. Trimming removed 0 bases from V and 0 bases from J, with 8 bases in between. Looked up from germline, CDR1 is MGHRA and CDR2 is YSYEKL. The CDR3 protein is CASSQEGLPNTGELFF. The CDR3 coding sequence is TGCGCCAGCAGCCAAGAGGGCCTTCCGAACACCGGGGAGCTGTTTTTT.

The sample holds one count of this clone. The gene calls are TRBV28 and TRBJ1-4; a weak D match, TRBD1 (5 bases). The germline V gene has CDR1 MDHEN and CDR2 SYDVKM. V lost 4 bases and J lost 8, with 17 bases in between. CDR3 length: 15 residues. The CDR3 loop reads CASSSPTPGSEKLFF. CDR3 sequence (DNA): TGTGCCAGCAGTTCGCCCACGCCAGGGTCGGAAAAACTGTTTTTT.

The sample holds a few counts of this clone. V is TRBV28 and J is TRBJ1-5; D remains ambiguous. The CDR3 loop spans 14 amino acids. Trimming stripped 8 bases from V and 4 bases from J, with 15 bases between. The germline V gene encodes CDR1 MDHEN and CDR2 SYDVKM. CDR3 region: CASLSFPRNQPQHF. The CDR3 DNA reads as TGTGCCAGCCTAAGTTTCCCGCGGAATCAGCCCCAGCATTTT.

The rearrangement links TRBV5-6 to TRBJ2-3; D is perhaps TRBD1 (5 bases). From germline, CDR1 is SGHDT and CDR2 YYEEEE. The CDR3 sequence is 13 residues long. V lost 4 bases and J lost 4, with 10 bases in between. As DNA, the CDR3 is TGTGCCAGCAGCATCCAGGGCCCAGATACGCAGTATTTT. Its protein is CASSIQGPDTQYF.

The CDR3 sequence is CASSPTRTSGRTETQYF. CDR3 bases: TGTGCCAGCAGCCCGACCCGGACTAGCGGGCGGACTGAGACCCAGTACTTC. The rearrangement joins TRBV2 to TRBJ2-5; 11 bases line up with TRBD2. The CDR3 runs 17 residues. The V segment lost 6 bases and the J segment 5 bases; nucleotides outside the gene matches: 14. Germline V gene data show CDR1 as SNHLY and CDR2 as FYNNEI.

In its sample, this clone was seen a few times. The chain employs TRBV18 and TRBJ1-5, with D maybe TRBD1 (5 bases). Trimming left V 1 base short and J 7 bases short, with 14 bases between. The CDR3 extends over 15 amino acids. CDR1 is KGHSH, CDR2 LQKENI, per germline. CDR3 DNA sequence: TGTGCCAGCTCACCACGGAAGGGGAAGGAACAGCCCCAGCATTTT. Protein: CASSPRKGKEQPQHF.

CDR3 amino acids: CASSYSGTLAAFF. Written as DNA, the CDR3 is TGTGCCAGCAGTTACTCGGGGACATTAGCAGCTTTCTTT. The chain uses TRBV6-5 and TRBJ1-1; perhaps TRBD1 as D (6 bases). CDR1 MNHEY and CDR2 SVGAGI come from the germline V gene. V dropped 0 bases and J dropped 10 bases, with 12 bases sitting between them. The CDR3 consists of 13 residues.

In its sample, this clone was seen once. This chain connects TRBV6-5 to TRBJ1-1; the D gene is possibly TRBD1 (5 bases). Trimming removed 2 bases from V and 1 base from J, with 11 bases in between. The CDR3 loop spans 15 amino acids. CDR1 MNHEY and CDR2 SVGAGI come from the germline V gene. The CDR3 nucleotides read TGTGCCAGCAGTTACCCGGGGGAGGGGAACACTGAAGCTTTCTTT. This sequence encodes CASSYPGEGNTEAFF.

The chain joins TRBV20-1 to TRBJ2-5, with D perhaps matching TRBD2 (6 bases). Per the germline V gene, CDR1 is DFQATT and CDR2 is SNEGSKA (reference sequence). The CDR3 is made up of 11 amino acids. V lost 6 bases, J lost 5 bases, and 10 bases lay in between. The CDR3: CSAVEGETQYF. DNA for the CDR3: TGCAGTGCCGTGGAGGGGGAGACCCAGTACTTC.

The chain carries TRBV15 and TRBJ2-3; 12 positions match TRBD2. Looked up from germline, CDR1 is LNHNV and CDR2 is YYDKDF (reference sequence). Trimming took 3 bases from V and 2 from J; bases not matched to a gene: 3. The CDR3 covers 16 residues. CDR3 in amino acids: CATSSGLAGTTDTQYF. The CDR3 DNA is TGTGCCACCAGCAGTGGACTAGCGGGGACCACAGATACGCAGTATTTT.

This chain joins TRBV19 and TRBJ1-1; D possibly corresponds to TRBD1 (5 bases). This CDR3 region has 15 residues. V lost 4 bases, J lost 2 bases, and 14 bases lay in between. Germline V gene lookup returns CDR1 LNHDA and CDR2 SQIVND (reference sequence). CDR3 loop: CASSSGWRGNTEAFF. CDR3 coding DNA: TGTGCCAGTAGTAGCGGGTGGCGGGGCAACACTGAAGCTTTCTTT.

The rearrangement links TRBV27 to TRBJ2-2; D may be TRBD2 (6 bases). Trimming left V 6 bases short and J 5 bases short, with 16 bases between. The CDR3 has 15 residues. Germline CDR1 and CDR2: MNHEY and SMNVEV (reference sequence). The CDR3 loop reads CASSLGTFGTGELFF. CDR3 DNA: TGTGCCAGCAGCCTCGGGACTTTCGGAACCGGGGAGCTGTTTTTT.

The chain couples TRBV7-8 to TRBJ2-7, with D tentatively TRBD1 (5 bases). Trimming took 3 bases from V and 2 from J, leaving 8 bases between them. Germline CDR1 is SGHVS and CDR2 is FQNEAQ. The length of the CDR3 is 13 residues. Here the CDR3 reads CASSFQTAYEQYF. CDR3 nucleotides: TGTGCCAGCAGCTTTCAGACAGCCTACGAGCAGTACTTC.

The chain employs TRBV5-1 and TRBJ2-7; possible D gene TRBD1, 6 bases. Germline V gene sequence: CDR1 SGHRS, CDR2 YFSETQ. The V gene lost 4 bases and the J gene lost 1 base, with 18 bases spanning the gap. The length of the CDR3 is 16 residues. The CDR3 is CASSLDPGTPSYEQYF. In nucleotides, the CDR3 is TGCGCCAGCAGCCTTGATCCCGGGACACCTTCCTACGAGCAGTACTTC.